This T cell receptor (beta chain) was recovered during a study of blood T cell repertoires in COVID-19. The study recruited people aged about 18 to 90 years across about two dozen US areas. The CDR3 runs to 17 residues. V gave up 2 bases and J gave up 0 bases, with 16 bases separating them. Germline V gene sequence: CDR1 SEHNR, CDR2 FQNEAQ (reference sequence). A single count supports this clone. The data were produced by immunoSEQ multiplex PCR, yet TCRdb's version contains in-frame clones alone and is incomplete. The sample yields about 140,000 clones, 75% to 80% seen once. This TCR came from a woman aged 50 to 60 who had recovered from COVID-19. The V call is TRBV7-9, the J call TRBJ1-2, with D possibly matching TRBD1 (5 bases). The material sequenced was PBMCs or T cells enriched from blood (not recorded which). For the CDR3, the DNA is TGTGCCAGCAGCTTAACGGGGGTCAGGGAGGCTAACTATGGCTACACCTTC. This encodes CASSLTGVREANYGYTF.